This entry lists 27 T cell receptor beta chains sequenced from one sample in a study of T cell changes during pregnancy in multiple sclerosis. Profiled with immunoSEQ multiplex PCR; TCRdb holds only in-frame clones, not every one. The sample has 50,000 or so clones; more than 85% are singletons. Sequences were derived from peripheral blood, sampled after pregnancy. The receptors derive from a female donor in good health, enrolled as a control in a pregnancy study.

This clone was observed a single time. DNA for the CDR3: TGTGCCAGTAGTATAACGGCGGGGTTGGGGACTGAAGCTTTCTTT. This gives the protein CASSITAGLGTEAFF. This rearrangement joins TRBV19 to TRBJ1-1; D uncertain. This CDR3 is 15 amino acids long. Germline V lookup: CDR1 LNHDA, CDR2 SQIVND (reference sequence). V dropped 2 bases and J dropped 5 bases, with 15 bases sitting between them.

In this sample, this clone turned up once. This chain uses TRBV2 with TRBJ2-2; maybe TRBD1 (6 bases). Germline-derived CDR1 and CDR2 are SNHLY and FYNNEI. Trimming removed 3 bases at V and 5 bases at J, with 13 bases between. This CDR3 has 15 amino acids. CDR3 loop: CASSDDRFGTGELFF. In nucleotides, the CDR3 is TGTGCCAGCAGTGACGACAGGTTTGGGACCGGGGAGCTGTTTTTT.

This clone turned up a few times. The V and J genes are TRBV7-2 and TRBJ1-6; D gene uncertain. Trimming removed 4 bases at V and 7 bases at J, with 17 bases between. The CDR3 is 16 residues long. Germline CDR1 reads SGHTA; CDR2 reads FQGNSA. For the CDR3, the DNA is TGTGCCAGCAGCTCCCATCGGGGTCGAGGCAATTCACCCCTCCACTTT. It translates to CASSSHRGRGNSPLHF.

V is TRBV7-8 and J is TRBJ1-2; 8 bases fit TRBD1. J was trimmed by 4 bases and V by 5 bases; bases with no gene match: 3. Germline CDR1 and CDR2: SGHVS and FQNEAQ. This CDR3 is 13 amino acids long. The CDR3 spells CASSQDRAYGYTF. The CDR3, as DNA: TGTGCCAGCAGCCAGGACAGGGCCTATGGCTACACCTTC.

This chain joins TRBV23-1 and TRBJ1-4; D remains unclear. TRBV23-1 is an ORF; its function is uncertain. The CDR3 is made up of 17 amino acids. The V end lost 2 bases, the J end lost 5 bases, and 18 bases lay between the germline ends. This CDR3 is CASSQLSRGPNNEKLFF. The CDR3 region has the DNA TGCGCCAGCAGTCAACTCAGCCGAGGCCCGAACAATGAAAAACTGTTTTTT.

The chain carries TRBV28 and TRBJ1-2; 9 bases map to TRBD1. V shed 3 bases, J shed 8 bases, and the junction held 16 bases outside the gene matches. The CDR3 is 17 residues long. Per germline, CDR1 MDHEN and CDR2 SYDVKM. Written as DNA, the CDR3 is TGTGCCAGCAGTTTGCCCCCGCCCCGGGACAGGGTATACGGCTACACCTTC. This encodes CASSLPPPRDRVYGYTF.

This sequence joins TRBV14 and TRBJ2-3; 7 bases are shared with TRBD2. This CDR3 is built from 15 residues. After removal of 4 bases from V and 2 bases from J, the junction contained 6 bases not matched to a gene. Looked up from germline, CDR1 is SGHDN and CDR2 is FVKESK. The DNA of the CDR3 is TGTGCCAGCAGCCCGCGGGGGACTTACACAGATACGCAGTATTTT. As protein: CASSPRGTYTDTQYF.

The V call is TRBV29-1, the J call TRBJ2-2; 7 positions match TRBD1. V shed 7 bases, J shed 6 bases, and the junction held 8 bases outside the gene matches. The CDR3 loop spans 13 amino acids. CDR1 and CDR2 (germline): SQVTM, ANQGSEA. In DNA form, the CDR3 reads TGCAGCGGTGGACAGGTCAAACCCGGGGAGCTGTTTTTT. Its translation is CSGGQVKPGELFF.

In DNA form, the CDR3 reads TGTGCCAGCAGCCTTGTGGGGGGGGGATCCTACGAGCAGTACTTC. This sequence encodes CASSLVGGGSYEQYF. The chain has TRBV7-8 and TRBJ2-7; 7 positions match TRBD2. Germline loops: CDR1 SGHVS, CDR2 FQNEAQ. CDR3 length: 15 amino acids. V was pared by 5 bases and J by 1 base, with 8 bases of the junction left unmatched.

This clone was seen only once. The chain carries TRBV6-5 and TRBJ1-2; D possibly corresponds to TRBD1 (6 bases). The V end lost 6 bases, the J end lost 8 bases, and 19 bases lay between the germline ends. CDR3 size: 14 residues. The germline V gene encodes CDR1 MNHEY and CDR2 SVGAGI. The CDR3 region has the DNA TGTGCCAGCAGCAGAGGGACATCCGAATTCGGCTACACCTTC. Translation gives CASSRGTSEFGYTF.

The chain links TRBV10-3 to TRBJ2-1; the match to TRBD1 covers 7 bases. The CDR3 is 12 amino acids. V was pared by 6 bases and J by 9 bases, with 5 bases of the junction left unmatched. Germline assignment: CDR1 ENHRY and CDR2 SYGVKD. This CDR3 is CAIRPDRAEQFF. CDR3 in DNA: TGTGCCATCAGGCCTGACAGGGCTGAGCAGTTCTTC.

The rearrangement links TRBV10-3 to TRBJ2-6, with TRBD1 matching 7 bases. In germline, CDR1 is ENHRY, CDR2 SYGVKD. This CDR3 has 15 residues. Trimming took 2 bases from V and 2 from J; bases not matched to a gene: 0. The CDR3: CAISETGAGANVLTF. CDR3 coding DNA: TGTGCCATCAGTGAGACAGGGGCTGGGGCCAACGTCCTGACTTTC.

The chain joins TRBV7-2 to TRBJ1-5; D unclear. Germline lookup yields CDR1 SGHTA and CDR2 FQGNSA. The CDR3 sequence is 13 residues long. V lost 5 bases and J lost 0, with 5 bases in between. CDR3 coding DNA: TGTGCCAGCAGCAGCGTTAGCAATCAGCCCCAGCATTTT. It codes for CASSSVSNQPQHF.

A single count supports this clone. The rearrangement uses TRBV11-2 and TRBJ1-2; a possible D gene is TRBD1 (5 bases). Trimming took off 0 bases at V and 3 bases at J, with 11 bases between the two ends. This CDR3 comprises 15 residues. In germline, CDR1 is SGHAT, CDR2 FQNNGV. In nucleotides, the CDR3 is TGTGCCAGCAGCTTAGATGGGCAGGGTGACTATGGCTACACCTTC. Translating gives CASSLDGQGDYGYTF.

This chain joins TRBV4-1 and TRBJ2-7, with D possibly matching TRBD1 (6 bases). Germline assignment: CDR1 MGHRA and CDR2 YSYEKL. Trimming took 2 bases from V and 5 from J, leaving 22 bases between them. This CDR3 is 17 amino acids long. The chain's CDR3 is CASSQNFGTSPQDEQYF. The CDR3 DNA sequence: TGCGCCAGCAGCCAAAACTTCGGGACATCCCCTCAGGACGAGCAGTACTTC.

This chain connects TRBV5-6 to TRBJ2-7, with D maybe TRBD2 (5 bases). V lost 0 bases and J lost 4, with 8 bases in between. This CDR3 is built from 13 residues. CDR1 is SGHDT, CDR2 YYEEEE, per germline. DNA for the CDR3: TGTGCCAGCAGCTTGGCGAGGGTTTACGAGCAGTACTTC. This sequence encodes CASSLARVYEQYF.

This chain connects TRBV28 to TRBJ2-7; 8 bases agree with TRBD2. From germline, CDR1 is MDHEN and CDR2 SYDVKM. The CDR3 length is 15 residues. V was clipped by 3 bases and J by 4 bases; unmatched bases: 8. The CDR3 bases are TGTGCCAGCAGTTTCAGCGGGGCTAGCGGGTACGAGCAGTACTTC. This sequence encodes CASSFSGASGYEQYF.

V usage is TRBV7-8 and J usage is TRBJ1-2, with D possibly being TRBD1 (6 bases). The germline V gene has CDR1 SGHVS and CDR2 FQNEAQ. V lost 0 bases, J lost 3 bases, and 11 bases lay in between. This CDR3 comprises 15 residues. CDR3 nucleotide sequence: TGTGCCAGCAGCTTAGCCCCCAGGGGTGACTATGGCTACACCTTC. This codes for CASSLAPRGDYGYTF.

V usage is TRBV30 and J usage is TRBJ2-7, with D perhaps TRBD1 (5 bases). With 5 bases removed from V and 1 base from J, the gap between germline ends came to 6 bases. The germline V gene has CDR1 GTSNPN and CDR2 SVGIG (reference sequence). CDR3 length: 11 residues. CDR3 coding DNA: TGTGCCTGGGACAGTTCCTACGAGCAGTACTTC. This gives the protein CAWDSSYEQYF.

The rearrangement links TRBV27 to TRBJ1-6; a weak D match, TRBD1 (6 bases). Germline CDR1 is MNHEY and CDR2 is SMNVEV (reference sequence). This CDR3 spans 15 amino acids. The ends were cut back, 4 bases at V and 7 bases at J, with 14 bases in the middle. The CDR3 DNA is TGTGCCAGCAGTTCCGCAGGGGTTCAAAATTCACCCCTCCACTTT. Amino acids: CASSSAGVQNSPLHF.

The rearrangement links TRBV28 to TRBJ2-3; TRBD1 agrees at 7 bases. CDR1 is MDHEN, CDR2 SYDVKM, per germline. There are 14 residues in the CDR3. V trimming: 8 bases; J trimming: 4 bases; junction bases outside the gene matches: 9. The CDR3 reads CASASRQGADTQYF. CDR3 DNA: TGTGCCAGCGCTTCCCGCCAGGGGGCAGATACGCAGTATTTT.

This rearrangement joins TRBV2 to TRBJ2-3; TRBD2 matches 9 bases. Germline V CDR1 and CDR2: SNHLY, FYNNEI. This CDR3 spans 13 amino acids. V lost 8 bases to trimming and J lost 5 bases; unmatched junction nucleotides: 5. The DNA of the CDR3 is TGTGCCAGCTTAGCGGGAGTAGGAGATACGCAGTATTTT. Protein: CASLAGVGDTQYF.

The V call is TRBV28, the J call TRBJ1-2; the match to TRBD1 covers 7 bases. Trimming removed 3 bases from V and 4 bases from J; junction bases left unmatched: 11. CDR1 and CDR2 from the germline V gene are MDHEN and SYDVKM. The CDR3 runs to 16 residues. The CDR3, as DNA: TGTGCCAGCAGTTTGGGAATCAGGGGGTACCTCTATGGCTACACCTTC. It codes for CASSLGIRGYLYGYTF.

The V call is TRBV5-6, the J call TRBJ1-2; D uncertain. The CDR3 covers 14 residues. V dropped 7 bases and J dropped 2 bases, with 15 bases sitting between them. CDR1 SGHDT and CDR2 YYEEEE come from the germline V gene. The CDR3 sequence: CASLLRGGNYGYTF. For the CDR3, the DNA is TGTGCCAGCCTCTTGCGGGGAGGGAACTATGGCTACACCTTC.

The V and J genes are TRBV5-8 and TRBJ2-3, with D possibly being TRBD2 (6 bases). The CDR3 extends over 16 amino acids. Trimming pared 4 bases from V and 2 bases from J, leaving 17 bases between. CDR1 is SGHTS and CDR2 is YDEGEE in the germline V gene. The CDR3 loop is CASSNPTRGFTDTQYF. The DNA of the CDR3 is TGTGCCAGCAGCAATCCGACTAGGGGATTCACAGATACGCAGTATTTT.

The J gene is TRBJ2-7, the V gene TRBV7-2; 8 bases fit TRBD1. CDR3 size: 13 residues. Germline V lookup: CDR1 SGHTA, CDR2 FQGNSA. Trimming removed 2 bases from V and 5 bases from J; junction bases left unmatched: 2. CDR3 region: CASSLQGAHEQYF. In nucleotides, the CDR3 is TGTGCCAGCAGCTTACAGGGGGCCCACGAGCAGTACTTC.

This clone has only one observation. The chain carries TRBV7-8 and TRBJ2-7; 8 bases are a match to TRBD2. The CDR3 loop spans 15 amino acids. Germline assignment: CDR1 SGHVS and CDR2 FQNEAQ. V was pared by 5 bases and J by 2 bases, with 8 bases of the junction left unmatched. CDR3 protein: CASSRTSGSPYEQYF. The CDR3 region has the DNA TGTGCCAGCAGCCGAACTAGCGGTAGCCCCTACGAGCAGTACTTC.